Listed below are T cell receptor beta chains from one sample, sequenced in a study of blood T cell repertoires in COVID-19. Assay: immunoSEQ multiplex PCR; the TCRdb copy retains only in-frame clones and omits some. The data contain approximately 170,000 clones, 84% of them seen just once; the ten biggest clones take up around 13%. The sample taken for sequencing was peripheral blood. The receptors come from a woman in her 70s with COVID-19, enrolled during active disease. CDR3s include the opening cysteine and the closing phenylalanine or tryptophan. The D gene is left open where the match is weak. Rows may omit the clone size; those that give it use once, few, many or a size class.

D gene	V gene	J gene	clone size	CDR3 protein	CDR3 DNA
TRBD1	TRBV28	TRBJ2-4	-	CASSSDRGRAKNIQYF	TGTGCCAGCAGTTCGGACAGGGGGAGGGCCAAAAACATTCAGTACTTC
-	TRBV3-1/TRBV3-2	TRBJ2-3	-	CASSLADTQYF	TGTGCCAGCAGCTTAGCAGATACGCAGTATTTT
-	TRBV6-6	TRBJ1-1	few	CASSYQWNTEAFF	TGTGCCAGCAGTTATCAGTGGAACACTGAAGCTTTCTTT
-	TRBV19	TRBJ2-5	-	CASSPPGVGQETQYF	TGTGCCAGTAGTCCCCCGGGGGTAGGGCAAGAGACCCAGTACTTC
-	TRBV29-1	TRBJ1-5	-	CSVGGSNQPQHF	TGCAGCGTTGGAGGGTCAAATCAGCCCCAGCATTTT
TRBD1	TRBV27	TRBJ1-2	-	CASSPGQGSKGYTF	TGTGCCAGCAGTCCGGGACAGGGATCTAAAGGCTACACCTTC
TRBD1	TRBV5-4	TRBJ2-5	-	CASSLRTGGKTQYF	TGTGCCAGCAGCTTAAGGACAGGGGGGAAGACCCAGTACTTC
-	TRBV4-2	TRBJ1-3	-	CASSQVSSGYSSGNTIYF	TGTGCCAGCAGCCAAGTATCCTCAGGGTATTCCTCTGGAAACACCATATATTTT
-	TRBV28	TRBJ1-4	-	CASSRPRGTTNEKLFF	TGTGCCAGCAGCCGCCCGCGGGGCACAACTAATGAAAAACTGTTTTTT
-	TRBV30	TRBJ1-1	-	CAWSDEEGGAEAFF	TGTGCCTGGAGTGACGAGGAGGGAGGGGCTGAAGCTTTCTTT
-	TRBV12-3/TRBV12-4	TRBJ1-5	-	CASSLVYQPQHF	TGTGCCAGCAGTTTAGTCTATCAGCCCCAGCATTTT
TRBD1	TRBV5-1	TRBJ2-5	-	CASSPRGPPETQYF	TGCGCCAGCAGTCCGAGGGGGCCGCCCGAGACCCAGTACTTC
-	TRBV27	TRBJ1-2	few	CASSLTTGYGYTF	TGTGCCAGCAGTTTAACAACAGGCTATGGCTACACCTTC
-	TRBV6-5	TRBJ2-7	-	CASTVADSSYEQYF	TGTGCCAGCACCGTAGCAGATAGCTCCTACGAGCAGTACTTC
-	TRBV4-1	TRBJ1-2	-	CASSHLRGAGYTF	TGCGCCAGCAGCCATCTTCGGGGGGCGGGCTACACCTTC
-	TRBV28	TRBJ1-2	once	CASSFFGGKSYGYTF	TGTGCCAGCAGTTTCTTCGGGGGGAAAAGCTATGGCTACACCTTC
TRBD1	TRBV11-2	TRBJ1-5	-	CASSKTGEGSQPQHF	TGTGCCAGCAGCAAAACAGGGGAAGGAAGTCAGCCCCAGCATTTT
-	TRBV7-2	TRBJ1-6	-	CASSPNLRSSPLHF	TGTGCCAGCAGCCCAAATCTACGAAGTTCACCCCTCCACTTT
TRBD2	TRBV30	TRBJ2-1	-	CAWVPGGRTEQFF	TGTGCCTGGGTGCCTGGCGGGAGGACTGAGCAGTTCTTC
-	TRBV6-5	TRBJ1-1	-	CASSSPGHQAFF	TGTGCCAGCAGTTCTCCGGGACACCAAGCTTTCTTT
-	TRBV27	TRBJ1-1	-	CASSLSRGTEAFF	TGTGCCAGCAGTTTATCGCGGGGCACTGAAGCTTTCTTT
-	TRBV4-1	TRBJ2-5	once	CASRQEQGVGETQYF	TGCGCCAGCAGGCAGGAACAGGGCGTGGGAGAGACCCAGTACTTC
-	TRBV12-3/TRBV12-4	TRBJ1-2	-	CASSLVRGSGYTF	TGTGCCAGCAGTTTAGTGCGAGGATCCGGCTACACCTTC
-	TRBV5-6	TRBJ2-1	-	CASSLLYRDYNEQFF	TGTGCCAGCAGCTTGCTATACAGGGACTACAATGAGCAGTTCTTC
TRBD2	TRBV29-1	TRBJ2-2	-	CSVGAGSRVGELFF	TGCAGCGTTGGAGCGGGATCCCGGGTCGGGGAGCTGTTTTTT
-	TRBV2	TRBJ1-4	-	CASSDPRQGLFNEKLFF	TGTGCCAGCTCTGACCCCAGGCAGGGACTTTTTAATGAAAAACTGTTTTTT
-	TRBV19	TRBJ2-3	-	CASSIFGGKADTQYF	TGTGCCAGTAGTATTTTTGGGGGCAAAGCAGATACGCAGTATTTT
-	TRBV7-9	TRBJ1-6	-	CASSSPVQSPLHF	TGTGCCAGCAGCTCCCCTGTCCAGTCACCCCTCCACTTT
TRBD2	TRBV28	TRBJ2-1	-	CASSPLAGGYNEQFF	TGTGCCAGCAGTCCACTAGCGGGAGGGTACAATGAGCAGTTCTTC
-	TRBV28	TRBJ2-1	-	CASRAGGPAPYNEQFF	TGTGCCAGCAGGGCGGGCGGGCCGGCGCCCTACAATGAGCAGTTCTTC
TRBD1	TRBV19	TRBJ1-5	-	CASSWDSLNQPQHF	TGTGCCAGTAGCTGGGACAGCCTAAATCAGCCCCAGCATTTT
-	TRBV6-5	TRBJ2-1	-	CALATGTRGEQFF	TGTGCCCTGGCCACGGGGACTCGGGGTGAGCAGTTCTTC
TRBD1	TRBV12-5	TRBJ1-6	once	CASGRLTGTGTSPLHF	TGTGCTAGTGGTCGTCTTACCGGGACAGGGACTTCACCCCTCCACTTT
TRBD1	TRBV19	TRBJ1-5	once	CASSGGAGGQPQHF	TGTGCCAGTAGTGGTGGGGCAGGGGGACAGCCCCAGCATTTT
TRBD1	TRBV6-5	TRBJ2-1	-	CASSKGASSYNEQFF	TGTGCCAGCAGCAAGGGGGCTAGCTCCTACAATGAGCAGTTCTTC
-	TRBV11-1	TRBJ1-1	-	CASSLAGRTEAFF	TGTGCCAGCAGCTTAGCGGGGCGCACTGAAGCTTTCTTT
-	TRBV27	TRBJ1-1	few	CASIRAGYNPEAFF	TGTGCCAGCATCAGGGCAGGGTATAACCCTGAAGCTTTCTTT
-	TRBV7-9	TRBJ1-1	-	CASSQTGKDTEAFF	TGTGCCAGCAGCCAAACAGGGAAGGACACTGAAGCTTTCTTT
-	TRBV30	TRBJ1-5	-	CAWSVWGVGQPQHF	TGTGCCTGGAGTGTATGGGGGGTGGGTCAGCCCCAGCATTTT
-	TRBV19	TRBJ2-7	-	CASSISHEQYF	TGTGCCAGTAGTATTAGCCACGAGCAGTACTTC
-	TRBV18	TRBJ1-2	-	CASSRETYGYTF	TGTGCCAGCTCTCGGGAAACCTATGGCTACACCTTC
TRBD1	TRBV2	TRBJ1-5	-	CASSNRGTSNQPQHF	TGTGCCAGCAGTAACAGGGGGACTAGCAATCAGCCCCAGCATTTT
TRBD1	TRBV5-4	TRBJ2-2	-	CASSLWTGDTGELFF	TGTGCCAGCAGCTTGTGGACAGGAGACACCGGGGAGCTGTTTTTT
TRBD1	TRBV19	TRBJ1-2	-	CATKRAGQGVYGYTF	TGTGCTACGAAGAGGGCCGGACAGGGGGTCTATGGCTACACCTTC
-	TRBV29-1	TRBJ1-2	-	CSVGGMGLTTYGYTF	TGCAGCGTGGGAGGTATGGGGCTTACCACTTATGGCTACACCTTC
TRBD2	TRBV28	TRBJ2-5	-	CASKPSGKETQYF	TGTGCCAGCAAGCCGAGCGGGAAGGAGACCCAGTACTTC
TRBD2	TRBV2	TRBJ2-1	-	CASSVPTSGGAVGNEQFF	TGTGCCAGCAGTGTCCCTACTAGCGGGGGGGCAGTGGGTAATGAGCAGTTCTTC
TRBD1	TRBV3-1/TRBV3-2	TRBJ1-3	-	CASSQGDSSGNTIYF	TGTGCCAGCAGCCAAGGGGACAGCTCTGGAAACACCATATATTTT
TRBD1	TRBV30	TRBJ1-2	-	CAYRTGVRGYTF	TGTGCCTACAGAACAGGGGTAAGGGGCTACACCTTC
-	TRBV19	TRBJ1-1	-	CASMAMGGSNTEAFF	TGTGCCAGTATGGCCATGGGGGGTTCAAACACTGAAGCTTTCTTT
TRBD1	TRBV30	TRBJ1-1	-	CAWSQGDGTEAFF	TGTGCCTGGAGTCAGGGGGATGGGACTGAAGCTTTCTTT